Below, 3 T cell receptor beta chains from the same sample are listed, as sequenced in a study of a mutant IDH1 vaccine in newly diagnosed glioma. The table came from immunoSEQ multiplex PCR; TCRdb's copy has only in-frame clones and leaves some out. The sample includes about 88,000 clones, over 75% of them seen just once. Time point reported: baseline, week 1 (first vaccination visit). The treatment was: pre-vaccination baseline after standard-of-care therapy. Material: PBMCs, obtained from a glioma patient treated with radiotherapy, temozolomide or both. Source of these receptors: a man aged 40-49 years with glioma. Some clones in this sample may be carry-over from other donors' samples.

This sequence joins TRBV25-1 and TRBJ1-2; D unresolved. Between the trimmed V and J ends, which lost 3 bases and 6 bases, there was a span of 14 bases. Per germline, CDR1 MGHDK and CDR2 SYGVNS. The CDR3 has 14 amino acids. The CDR3 DNA is TGTGCCAGCAGTGACGTGACCGGATACCATGGCTACACCTTC. Translating gives CASSDVTGYHGYTF.

The V gene is TRBV13, the J gene TRBJ1-1, with D hard to call. Trimming took off 1 base at V and 7 bases at J, with 7 bases between the two ends. The CDR3 is 12 residues long. Germline V CDR1 and CDR2: PRHDT, FYEKMQ (reference sequence). CDR3 sequence: CASSLVSGEAFF. In DNA, the CDR3 is TGTGCCAGCAGCTTAGTCTCAGGTGAAGCTTTCTTT.

This clone was seen just once. The J gene is TRBJ1-6, the V gene TRBV2, with 7 bases aligning to TRBD1. This CDR3 comprises 13 residues. Germline V lookup: CDR1 SNHLY, CDR2 FYNNEI. Trimming took 4 bases from V and 10 from J; bases not matched to a gene: 4. The CDR3 region has the DNA TGTGCCAGCAGTGGGCAGGGGGACTCACCCCTCCACTTT. It encodes CASSGQGDSPLHF.